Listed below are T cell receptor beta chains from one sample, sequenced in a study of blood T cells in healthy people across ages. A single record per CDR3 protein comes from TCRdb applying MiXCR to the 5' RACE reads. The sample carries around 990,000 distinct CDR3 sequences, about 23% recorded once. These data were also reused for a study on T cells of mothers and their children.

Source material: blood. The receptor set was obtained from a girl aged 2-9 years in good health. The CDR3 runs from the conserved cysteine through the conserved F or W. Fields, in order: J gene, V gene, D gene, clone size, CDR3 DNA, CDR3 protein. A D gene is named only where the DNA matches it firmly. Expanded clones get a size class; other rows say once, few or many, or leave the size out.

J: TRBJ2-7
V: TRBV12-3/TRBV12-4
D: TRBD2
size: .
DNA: TGTGCCAGCAGCCAGACTAGCGGGCTATCCTACGAGCAGTACTTC
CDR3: CASSQTSGLSYEQYF

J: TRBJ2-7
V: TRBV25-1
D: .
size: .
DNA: TGTGCCAGCAGTGAAGGCCGGGCCTACGAGCAGTACTTC
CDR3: CASSEGRAYEQYF

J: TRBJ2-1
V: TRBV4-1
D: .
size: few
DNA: TGCGCCAGCAGCCAAGAAGGGGACCCTACAAATGAGCAGTTCTTC
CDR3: CASSQEGDPTNEQFF

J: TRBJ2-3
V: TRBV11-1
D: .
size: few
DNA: TGTGCCAGCAGCCAGGCAGGACGATCCACAGATACGCAGTATTTT
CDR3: CASSQAGRSTDTQYF

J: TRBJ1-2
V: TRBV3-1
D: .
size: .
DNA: TGTGCCAGCAGCCAAGACTTGCGCGGGAACTATGGCTACACCTTC
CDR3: CASSQDLRGNYGYTF

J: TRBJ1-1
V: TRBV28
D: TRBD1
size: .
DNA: TGTGCCAGCAGTGCAACAGGGGGGAACACTGAAGCTTTCTTT
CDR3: CASSATGGNTEAFF

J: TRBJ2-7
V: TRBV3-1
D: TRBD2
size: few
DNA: TGTGCCAGCAGCCACTTAGCGGGAGGAGGCGAGCAGTACTTC
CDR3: CASSHLAGGGEQYF

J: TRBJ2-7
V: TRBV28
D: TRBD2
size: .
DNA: TGTGCCAGCAGCCCGCATCGAGCCGGGACTAGCGGTTCCTACGAGCAGTACTTC
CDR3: CASSPHRAGTSGSYEQYF

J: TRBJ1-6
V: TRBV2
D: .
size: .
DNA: TGTGCCAGCAGTGGAACAGGGCAGGGAGCACCCCTCCACTTT
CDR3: CASSGTGQGAPLHF

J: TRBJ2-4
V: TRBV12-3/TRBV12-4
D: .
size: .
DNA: TGTGCCAGCAGCTTAGGGGGAGGTGTCAGGGGGTACTTC
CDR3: CASSLGGGVRGYF

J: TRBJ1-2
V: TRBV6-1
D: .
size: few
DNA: TGTGCCAGCAGTGAACGGGGGACCCTACGGGGCTACACCTTC
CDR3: CASSERGTLRGYTF

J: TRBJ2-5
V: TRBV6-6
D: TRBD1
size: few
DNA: TGTGCCAGCAGTTACGTCCGGGACAGGGAGCGAGAGACCCAGTACTTC
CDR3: CASSYVRDRERETQYF

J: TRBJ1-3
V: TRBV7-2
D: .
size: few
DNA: TGTGCCAGCAGCTTAAGGTCGGGGTCGGGAAACACCATATATTTT
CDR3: CASSLRSGSGNTIYF

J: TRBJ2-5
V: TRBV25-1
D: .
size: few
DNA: TGTGCCAGCAGACCGAATATGGGGGTCCTCCAAGAGACCCAGTACTTC
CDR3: CASRPNMGVLQETQYF

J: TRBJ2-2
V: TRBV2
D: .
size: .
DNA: TGTGCCAGCACATCAACCAGGGACGGGGAGCTGTTTTTT
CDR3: CASTSTRDGELFF

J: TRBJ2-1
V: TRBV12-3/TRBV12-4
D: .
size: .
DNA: TGTGCCGTCAGATGGGAAGAAAACAATGAGCAGTTCTTC
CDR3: CAVRWEENNEQFF

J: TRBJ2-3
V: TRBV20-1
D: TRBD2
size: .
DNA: TGCAGTGCTAGAGAGGTCCCACTAGCGGGAGCATTGGATACGCAGTATTTT
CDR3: CSAREVPLAGALDTQYF

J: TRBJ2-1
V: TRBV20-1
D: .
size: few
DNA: TGCAGTGCTCCCGACACCGCATGGGACAATGAGCAGTTCTTC
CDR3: CSAPDTAWDNEQFF

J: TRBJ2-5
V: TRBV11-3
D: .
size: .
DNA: TGTGCCAGCAGGGACACCTTCCAAGAGACCCAGTACTTC
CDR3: CASRDTFQETQYF

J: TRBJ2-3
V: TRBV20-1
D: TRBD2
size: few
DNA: TGCAGTGCCCCACTAGCGGCACTTAAGGGGGATACGCAGTATTTT
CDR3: CSAPLAALKGDTQYF

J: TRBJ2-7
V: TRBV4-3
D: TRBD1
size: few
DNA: TGCGCCAGCAGCCAAGATGGGACAGGGGGCTCGGAGCAGTACTTC
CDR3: CASSQDGTGGSEQYF

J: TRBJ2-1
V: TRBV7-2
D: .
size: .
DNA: TGTGCCAGCAGCTCAGGATTCAGGGTCAATGAGCAGTTCTTC
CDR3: CASSSGFRVNEQFF

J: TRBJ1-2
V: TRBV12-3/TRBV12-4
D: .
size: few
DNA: TGTGCCAGCCGTCAAGGTGGGGGTAACTATGGCTACACCTTC
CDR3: CASRQGGGNYGYTF

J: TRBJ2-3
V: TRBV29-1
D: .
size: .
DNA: TGCAGCGCCCTACTGGTCGCAGATACGCAGTATTTT
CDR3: CSALLVADTQYF

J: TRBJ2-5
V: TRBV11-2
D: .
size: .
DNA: TGTGCCAGCAGCTTAGGCGTTTTGGGGTCGCAAGAGACCCAGTACTTC
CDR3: CASSLGVLGSQETQYF

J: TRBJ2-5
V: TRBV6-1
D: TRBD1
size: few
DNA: TGTGCCAGCAGTGACAGGGGGCCGGAAGAGACCCAGTACTTC
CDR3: CASSDRGPEETQYF

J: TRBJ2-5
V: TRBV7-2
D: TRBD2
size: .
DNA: TGTGCCAGCACCGTGCCGGGGGGAGGAGAGACCCAGTACTTC
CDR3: CASTVPGGGETQYF

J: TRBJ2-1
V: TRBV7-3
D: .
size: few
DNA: TGTGCCAGCAGCTTAAGTGGGGGAATCGACAATGAGCAGTTCTTC
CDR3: CASSLSGGIDNEQFF

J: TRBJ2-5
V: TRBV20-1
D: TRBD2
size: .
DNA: TGCAGTGCTAGAGATCGTATTGGGCTAGCGGGATTAGAGACCCAGTACTTC
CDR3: CSARDRIGLAGLETQYF

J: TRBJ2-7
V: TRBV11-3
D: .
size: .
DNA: TGTGCCAGCAGCTTAGTATGGGGGGCCTCCTACGAGCAGTACTTC
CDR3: CASSLVWGASYEQYF

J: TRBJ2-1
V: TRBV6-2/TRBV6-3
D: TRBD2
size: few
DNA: TGTGCCAGCCGTTCCCTAGCGGGGCGGAATGAGCAGTTCTTC
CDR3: CASRSLAGRNEQFF

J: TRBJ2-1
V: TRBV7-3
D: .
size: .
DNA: TGTGCCAGCAGCGCCCAGGGGTCCTACAATGAGCAGTTCTTC
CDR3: CASSAQGSYNEQFF

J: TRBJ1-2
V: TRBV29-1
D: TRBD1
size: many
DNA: TGCAGCGTTGAGGGACAGGGCTATGGCTACACCTTC
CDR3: CSVEGQGYGYTF

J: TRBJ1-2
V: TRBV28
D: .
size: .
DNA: TGTGCCAGCAGTTTAGCTCCCTTCGGCTACACCTTC
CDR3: CASSLAPFGYTF

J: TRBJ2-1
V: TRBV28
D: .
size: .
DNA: TGTGCCAGCAGCTCGAGTGGAGCGGAGTCCTACAATGAGCAGTTCTTC
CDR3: CASSSSGAESYNEQFF

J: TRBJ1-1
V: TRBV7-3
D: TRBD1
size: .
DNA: TGTGCCACCAGCTTAATCGGGACAGTCACTGAAGCTTTCTTT
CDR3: CATSLIGTVTEAFF

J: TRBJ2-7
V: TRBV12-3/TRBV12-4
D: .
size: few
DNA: TGTGCCAGCAGCCGGGACACCACCTACGAGCAGTACTTC
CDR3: CASSRDTTYEQYF

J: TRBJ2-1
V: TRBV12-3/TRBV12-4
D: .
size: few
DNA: TGTGCCAGCAGTTCTGACGGTGGACCACCCGCTGAGCAGTTCTTC
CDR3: CASSSDGGPPAEQFF

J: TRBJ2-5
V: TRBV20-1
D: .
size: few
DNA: TGCAGTGCTAGTAGGGGCCTAAAGACCCAGTACTTC
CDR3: CSASRGLKTQYF

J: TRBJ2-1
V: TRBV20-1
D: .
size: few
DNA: TGCAGTGCTAGAGAGTCCCTCAATGAGCAGTTCTTC
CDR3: CSARESLNEQFF

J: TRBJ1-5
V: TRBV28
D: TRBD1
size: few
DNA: TGTGCCAGCCGAGGGGGCCAGGGTCAGCCCCAGCATTTT
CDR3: CASRGGQGQPQHF

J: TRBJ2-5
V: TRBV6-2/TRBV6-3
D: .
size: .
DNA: TGTGCCAGCAGTTACGGATTCTACGGGCAGTACTTC
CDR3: CASSYGFYGQYF

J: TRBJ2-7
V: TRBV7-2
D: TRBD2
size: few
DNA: TGTGCCAGCAGCTTTAGTCCTAGCGGGGGGGGTTACGAGCAGTACTTC
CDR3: CASSFSPSGGGYEQYF

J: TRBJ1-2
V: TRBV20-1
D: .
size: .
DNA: TGCAGTGCTAGAGATCCCTCCCCGCCAGGCATCTATGGCTACACCTTC
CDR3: CSARDPSPPGIYGYTF

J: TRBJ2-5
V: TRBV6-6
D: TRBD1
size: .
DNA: TGTGCCAGCAGTGCAAGGACAGGGGGCGGTGAGACCCAGTACTTC
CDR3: CASSARTGGGETQYF

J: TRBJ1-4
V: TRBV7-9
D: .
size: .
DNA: TGTGCCACCATGACGAGGAATGAAAAACTGTTTTTT
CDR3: CATMTRNEKLFF

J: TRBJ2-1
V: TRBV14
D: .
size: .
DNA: TGTGCCAGCAGCGAGCGGGTCAGCTCCTACAATGAGCAGTTCTTC
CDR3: CASSERVSSYNEQFF

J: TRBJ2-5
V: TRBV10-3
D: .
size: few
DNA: TGTGCCACCGCGGGCCGAGGGGGAATCGGAGAGACCCAGTACTTC
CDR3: CATAGRGGIGETQYF

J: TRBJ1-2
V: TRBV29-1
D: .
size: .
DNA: TGCAGCGTTGCTGGGAGGTACTATGGCTACACCTTC
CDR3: CSVAGRYYGYTF

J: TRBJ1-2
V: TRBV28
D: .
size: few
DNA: TGTGCCAGCAGTTTTAACGGGGTACAGCCTTCCTATGGCTACACCTTC
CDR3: CASSFNGVQPSYGYTF

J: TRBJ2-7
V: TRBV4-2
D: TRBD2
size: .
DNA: TGTGCCAGCAGCCAAGGAGCGGGGAGGTACGGGCAGTACTTC
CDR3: CASSQGAGRYGQYF

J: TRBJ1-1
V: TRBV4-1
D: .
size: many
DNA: TGTGCCAGCAGCCATATGAACACTGAAGCTTTCTTT
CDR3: CASSHMNTEAFF

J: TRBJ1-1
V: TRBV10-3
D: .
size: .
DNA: TGTGCCATCAGTGAGTCCCGGGGAGCCACTGAAGCTTTCTTT
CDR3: CAISESRGATEAFF

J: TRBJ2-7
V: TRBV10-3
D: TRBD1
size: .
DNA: TGTGCCATCGCGGACAGGGTGAAAGCCTACGAGCAGTACTTC
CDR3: CAIADRVKAYEQYF

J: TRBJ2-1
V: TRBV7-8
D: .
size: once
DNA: TGTGCCAGCAGCTTAGAAGTCTTGGGGTCAATCAATGAGCAGTTCTTC
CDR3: CASSLEVLGSINEQFF

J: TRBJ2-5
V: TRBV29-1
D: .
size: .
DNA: TGCAGCGTTGGGAGCTGGATCCAAGAGACCCAGTACTTC
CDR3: CSVGSWIQETQYF

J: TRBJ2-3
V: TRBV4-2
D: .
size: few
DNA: TGTGCCAGCAGCCAAGATAAAGGCAGTGACACAGATACGCAGTATTTT
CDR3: CASSQDKGSDTDTQYF

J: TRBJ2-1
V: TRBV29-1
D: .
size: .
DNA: TGCAGCGTTTTGGGACTCCTTAGCTCCTGCAATGAGCAGTTCTTC
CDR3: CSVLGLLSSCNEQFF

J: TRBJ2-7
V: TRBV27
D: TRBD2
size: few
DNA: TGTGCCAGCGGGGAGGGCAGCGACGAGCAGTACTTC
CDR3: CASGEGSDEQYF